The present TCR beta chain was sequenced within a study of blood T cell repertoires in COVID-19. Study overall: The origin of the acute and convalescent COVID-19 samples was the United States, Italy and Spain. The analysed material was cDNA or gDNA that came from T cells, B-cell-depleted T cells, or PBMCs.

The germline CDR1 and CDR2 sequences are MDHEN and SYDVKM. The CDR3 consists of 13 residues. Trimming removed 3 bases from V and 3 bases from J, with 6 bases in between. Authors' methods: Estimated nucleated cell counts came from reference gene primer amplification. The protocol was immunoSEQ multiplex PCR, while the TCRdb copy is restricted to in-frame clones and leaves out a portion. D and trimming come from the DNA, and the V and J calls and clone size come from that table. Here the sample spans around 300,000 clones, approximately 88% being singletons. Enrolment of Seattle patients took place during active infection, and they were followed longitudinally.

The chain carries TRBV28 and TRBJ1-3; the D is unclear. Sample: peripheral blood. This receptor was identified in a woman aged 25 to 39 with COVID-19, enrolled during active disease. CDR3 DNA sequence: TGTGCCAGCAGTTTCTCCCTTGGAAACACCATATATTTT. Amino acids: CASSFSLGNTIYF.